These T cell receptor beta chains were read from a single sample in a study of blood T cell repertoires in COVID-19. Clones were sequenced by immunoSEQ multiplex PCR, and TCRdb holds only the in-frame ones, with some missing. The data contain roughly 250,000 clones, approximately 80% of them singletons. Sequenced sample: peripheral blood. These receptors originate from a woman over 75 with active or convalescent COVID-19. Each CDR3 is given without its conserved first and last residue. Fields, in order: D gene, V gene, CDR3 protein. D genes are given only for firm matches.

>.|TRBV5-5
ASSIGTSTDTQY
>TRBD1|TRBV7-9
ASSLGTGNSPLH
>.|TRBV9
ASVTQGSLGYT
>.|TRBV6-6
ASSPRQASYEQY
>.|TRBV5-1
ASSLLQGEAEQY
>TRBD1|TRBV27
ASSSPGQGQF
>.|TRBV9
ASSPEVAVGQY
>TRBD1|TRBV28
ASSEQGKITDTQY
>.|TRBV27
ASSFTQAYGYT
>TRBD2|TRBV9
ASSGLAVWDEQF
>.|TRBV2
ASSKEFLSGNTIY
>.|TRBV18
ASSPSALNQPQH
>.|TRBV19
ASSSWASGNQPQH
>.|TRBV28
ASSVQGLYGYT
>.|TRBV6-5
ASSSPGGRGEKLF
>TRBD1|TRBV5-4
ASSLPRTGQGNTIY
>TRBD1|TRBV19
ASRTTGRNTGELF
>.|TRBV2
ASAERQWNTEAF
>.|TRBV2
ASSDSPPGRQPQH
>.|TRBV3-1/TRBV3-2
ASSLRENTGELF
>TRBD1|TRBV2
ASSDRAPTLH
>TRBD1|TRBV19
ASSSGQGITDTQY
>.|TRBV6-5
ASRPGRGSSYGYT
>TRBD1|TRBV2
ASSRTGEPNEKLF
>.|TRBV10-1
ASSFSGNTEAF
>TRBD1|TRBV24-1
ATSDEGQQKTGELF
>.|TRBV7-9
ASSFAGATDYGYT
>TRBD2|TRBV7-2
ASSSAAGGGSYEQY